What follows are 3 T cell receptor beta chains derived from one specimen sequenced in a study of cytomegalovirus exposure and HLA in healthy donors. In the PCR, 60 Vbeta and 13 Jbeta primers were used. The method was immunoSEQ multiplex PCR; TCRdb's version includes in-frame clones alone and lacks a portion of them. This sample carries 150,000 to 200,000 clones, over 75% of them seen once, and the ten largest clones take 1.5% to 2%. Sequencing was performed on PBMCs. The receptors shown here come from a woman aged 30 to 39 in good health and CMV-seronegative.

The V and J genes are TRBV7-2 and TRBJ1-2; perhaps TRBD1 as D (6 bases). The CDR3 consists of 15 residues. The germline V and J ends were trimmed by 1 base and 2 bases, with 11 bases remaining between them. Germline assignment: CDR1 SGHTA and CDR2 FQGNSA. The chain's CDR3 is CASSLGSGVNYGYTF. DNA for the CDR3: TGTGCCAGCAGCTTAGGGTCAGGGGTGAACTATGGCTACACCTTC.

This clone was seen a few times. The gene calls are TRBV25-1 and TRBJ1-1; D ambiguous. This CDR3 is 13 amino acids long. V was trimmed by 2 bases and J by 6 bases, leaving 10 bases between them. Germline CDR1 is MGHDK and CDR2 is SYGVNS. CDR3 amino acids: CASSEGAAAEAFF. The CDR3 DNA is TGTGCCAGCAGTGAAGGAGCCGCCGCTGAAGCTTTCTTT. Looking up the rest from reference TRBV25-1 and TRBJ1-1 gives the full variable domain: EADIYQTPRYLVIGTGKKITLECSQTMGHDKMYWYQQDPGMELHLIHYSYGVNSTEKGDLSSESTVSRIRTEHFPLTLESARPSHTSQYLCASSEGAAAEAFFGQGTRLTVV.

This rearrangement joins TRBV7-2 to TRBJ2-1; maybe TRBD1 (7 bases). CDR1 and CDR2 from the germline V gene are SGHTA and FQGNSA. Trimming stripped 4 bases from V and 0 bases from J, with 10 bases between. The CDR3 has 15 amino acids. CDR3 coding DNA: TGTGCCAGCAGCTCAGGGGGGTCCTCCTACAATGAGCAGTTCTTC. The encoded protein is CASSSGGSSYNEQFF.